The source of this T cell receptor (beta chain) is a study of control samples from healthy donors and cancer patients. This clone was recorded once. Sequencing used immunoSEQ multiplex PCR; TCRdb keeps in-frame clones, though not all of them. The sample has around 94,000 clones; about 90% are singletons. Germline CDR1 and CDR2: MNHEY and SMNVEV (reference sequence). The CDR3 runs to 13 residues. J was trimmed by 4 bases and V by 6 bases; bases with no gene match: 5. V is TRBV27 and J is TRBJ1-1; 7 nucleotides agree with TRBD1. The clonotype was recovered from a woman under 30 in good health. Sequenced material: blood. This CDR3 reads CASSGQAATEAFF. CDR3 bases: TGTGCCAGCAGCGGACAGGCGGCCACTGAAGCTTTCTTT.